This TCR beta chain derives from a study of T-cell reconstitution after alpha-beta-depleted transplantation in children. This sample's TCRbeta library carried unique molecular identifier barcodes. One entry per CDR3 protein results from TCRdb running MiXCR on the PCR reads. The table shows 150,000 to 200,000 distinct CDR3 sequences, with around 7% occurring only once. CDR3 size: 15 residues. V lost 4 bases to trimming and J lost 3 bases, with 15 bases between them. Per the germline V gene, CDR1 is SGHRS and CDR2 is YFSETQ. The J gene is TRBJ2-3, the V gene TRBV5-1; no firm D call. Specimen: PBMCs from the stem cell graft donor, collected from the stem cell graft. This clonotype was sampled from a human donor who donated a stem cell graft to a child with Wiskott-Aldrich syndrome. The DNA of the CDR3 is TGCGCCAGCAGCCCACAGCATTACGGGACAGATACGCAGTATTTT. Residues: CASSPQHYGTDTQYF.